A selection of T cell receptor beta chains follows, all from one sample in a study of T cell clones after liver transplantation. Profiling relied on immunoSEQ multiplex PCR, and the TCRdb table lists in-frame clones only, not all of them. The sample has fewer than 110,000 clones, around 84% seen once. The sequenced sample was CD4+ T cells from blood, obtained about 50 months after liver transplant. The source of these receptors is a human patient who received a liver transplant. Some T cells may have come from the graft donor. CDR3s include the opening cysteine and the closing phenylalanine or tryptophan. The D gene is left open where the match is weak. Size tells how often a clone was seen (once, few, many) or the class of an expanded clone, and some rows leave it out.

TGTGCCAGCAGTTTAGGACCCCCACGGCAGCCCCAGCATTTT	CASSLGPPRQPQHF	NA	TRBJ1-5	NA	TRBV27
TGTGCCAGCAGCGGCCGACAGGGCACCTACGAGCAGTACTTC	CASSGRQGTYEQYF	NA	TRBJ2-7	TRBD1	TRBV9
TGTGCCAGCAGTGAAAACAGACAGCGTGGTTCAGAGACCCAGTACTTC	CASSENRQRGSETQYF	NA	TRBJ2-5	NA	TRBV2
TGTGCCAGCAGCGTACAGGGGAACACAGATACGCAGTATTTT	CASSVQGNTDTQYF	NA	TRBJ2-3	NA	TRBV9
TGTGCCAGCAGCTTGGAGTATGGGACAGACAATGAGCAGTTCTTC	CASSLEYGTDNEQFF	NA	TRBJ2-1	TRBD1	TRBV5-6
TGTGCCATCAGTGCAGCGGGACCGTCGGACAATGAGCAGTTCTTC	CAISAAGPSDNEQFF	NA	TRBJ2-1	TRBD2	TRBV10-3
TGTGCCAGCAGCCCCTGGACGAGGGGCTACACCTTC	CASSPWTRGYTF	NA	TRBJ1-2	NA	TRBV5-6
TGCGCCAGCAGCTTGGCCTTTTCCGGACCATCGGACTCACCCCTCCACTTT	CASSLAFSGPSDSPLHF	NA	TRBJ1-6	NA	TRBV5-1
TGTGCCAGCAGCCTCTTCGGCGGTAGCGGGGGGACAGATACGCAGTATTTT	CASSLFGGSGGTDTQYF	NA	TRBJ2-3	TRBD2	TRBV11-3
TGTGCCAGCTCACCAGGACAGGGGAACACTGAAGCTTTCTTT	CASSPGQGNTEAFF	NA	TRBJ1-1	TRBD1	TRBV18
TGTGCCAGCAGCAGGGACATGACCACAGATACGCAGTATTTT	CASSRDMTTDTQYF	NA	TRBJ2-3	NA	TRBV7-7
TGTGCCAGCAGTGAAGAAGGGTGGGCTAACACTGAAGCTTTCTTT	CASSEEGWANTEAFF	NA	TRBJ1-1	NA	TRBV6-1
TGTGCCAGCTCACCCCGGGGGGGGCAAGCTGAAGCTTTCTTT	CASSPRGGQAEAFF	NA	TRBJ1-1	NA	TRBV18
TGTGCCAGCAGCCAAGTGGGTAATGAAAAACTGTTTTTT	CASSQVGNEKLFF	NA	TRBJ1-4	NA	TRBV4-2
TGTGCCAGCAGCTTCTGGGGGACTAGGGAGACCCAGTACTTC	CASSFWGTRETQYF	NA	TRBJ2-5	TRBD2	TRBV5-8
TGTGCCAGCAGCTCGTTCACCGGGGAGCTGTTTTTT	CASSSFTGELFF	NA	TRBJ2-2	NA	TRBV7-8
TGTGCCAGCATCGCCTGGACAGGGGTCACTGAAGCTTTCTTT	CASIAWTGVTEAFF	NA	TRBJ1-1	TRBD1	TRBV27
TGCAGCGTTGAAGGCCCAGCGGGGGGAACCACTGAAGCTTTCTTT	CSVEGPAGGTTEAFF	NA	TRBJ1-1	NA	TRBV29-1
TGTGCCACCAGCAGACGACTACAGGTCTACGAGCAGTACTTC	CATSRRLQVYEQYF	NA	TRBJ2-7	NA	TRBV15
TGTGCCAGCAGCTTTTATTCACAGGGGGAAGAGACCCAGTACTTC	CASSFYSQGEETQYF	NA	TRBJ2-5	TRBD1	TRBV5-6
TGCGCCAGCAGCCAAGCCGGGACAGCAAACTATGGCTACACCTTC	CASSQAGTANYGYTF	NA	TRBJ1-2	TRBD1	TRBV4-3
TGTGCCAGCAGCTTATCTCTGGGGGGGGATCAGCCCCAGCATTTT	CASSLSLGGDQPQHF	NA	TRBJ1-5	NA	TRBV7-9
TGTGCCAGCAGTGAAGGGACCGTTCTTGGGGCCAACGTCCTGACTTTC	CASSEGTVLGANVLTF	NA	TRBJ2-6	NA	TRBV6-1
TGTGCCAGCAGCCAAGCCTCGGGACTAGCGGCTTCCTACGAGCAGTACTTC	CASSQASGLAASYEQYF	NA	TRBJ2-7	TRBD2	TRBV4-2
TGTGCCAGCAGTGGGGACAGGAACACTGAAGCTTTCTTT	CASSGDRNTEAFF	few	TRBJ1-1	TRBD1	TRBV11-1
TGCGCCAGCAGCCAAGGGACACTCGGGATCCTGAACACTGAAGCTTTCTTT	CASSQGTLGILNTEAFF	NA	TRBJ1-1	NA	TRBV4-1
TGTGCCAGCTCACCTCGAAGGGGGCCGGAGACCCAGTACTTC	CASSPRRGPETQYF	NA	TRBJ2-5	TRBD1	TRBV18
TGTGCCAGCTCACCATATTCAGGGTTAAAGACCGGGGAGCTGTTTTTT	CASSPYSGLKTGELFF	NA	TRBJ2-2	NA	TRBV18
TGCGCCAGCAGCTTGGCTGGGGTGGGACAAAATGAGCAGTTCTTC	CASSLAGVGQNEQFF	NA	TRBJ2-1	NA	TRBV5-1
TGTGCCAGCAGCTTATCGACTCGCGGGGGGGCCGTCTCCTACAATGAGCAGTTCTTC	CASSLSTRGGAVSYNEQFF	NA	TRBJ2-1	TRBD2	TRBV7-2
TGTGCCAGTAGTCACGGGGGCGCACTCACTGAAGCTTTCTTT	CASSHGGALTEAFF	NA	TRBJ1-1	NA	TRBV19
TGTGCCAGCAGCTTAGAAGGTCGGCAGGGGGACGAGCAGTACTTC	CASSLEGRQGDEQYF	NA	TRBJ2-7	TRBD1	TRBV7-2
TGTGCCAGCAGTGAATATGCTCCCATCGGGACCAATGGCTACACCTTC	CASSEYAPIGTNGYTF	NA	TRBJ1-2	NA	TRBV25-1
TGTGCCAGCAGTTCCGGGACAGGGGGCTATGGCTACACCTTC	CASSSGTGGYGYTF	NA	TRBJ1-2	TRBD1	TRBV6-5
TGTGCCAGCAGCTTAGGGACAGGGGGGAATCAGCCCCAGCATTTT	CASSLGTGGNQPQHF	NA	TRBJ1-5	TRBD1	TRBV7-2
TGTGCCAGCAGCGTAGCGAGCGGGAGGGCCTCCGAGCAGTACTTC	CASSVASGRASEQYF	once	TRBJ2-7	TRBD2	TRBV9
TGCGCCAGCAGCTTAGTCAGGGGGAACACCGGGGAGCTGTTTTTT	CASSLVRGNTGELFF	few	TRBJ2-2	NA	TRBV5-1
TGTGCCAGCTCACCTTATCGGGGAAACACCATATATTTT	CASSPYRGNTIYF	NA	TRBJ1-3	NA	TRBV18
TGTGCCAGCAGCCGGGGACAGTTCTACGAGCAGTACTTC	CASSRGQFYEQYF	NA	TRBJ2-7	TRBD1	TRBV5-6
TGTGCCAGCTCCCCCCCAGGGGATGGCGGGGGCTACACCTTC	CASSPPGDGGGYTF	NA	TRBJ1-2	NA	TRBV6-1
TGTGCCAGCAGGGAACAGGGTTGGCCTTACGAGCAGTACTTC	CASREQGWPYEQYF	NA	TRBJ2-7	NA	TRBV6-5
TGTGCCAGCGGACAGCTAAACCTAGACAATGAGCAGTTCTTC	CASGQLNLDNEQFF	NA	TRBJ2-1	NA	TRBV2
TGTGCCAGTTCACAGGGGGATTTGCGGCAGCCCCAGCATTTT	CASSQGDLRQPQHF	few	TRBJ1-5	TRBD1	TRBV19
TGCAGCGCGTGGACAGGGGCTGGGACTGAAGCTTTCTTT	CSAWTGAGTEAFF	NA	TRBJ1-1	TRBD1	TRBV29-1
TGTGCCAGCAGCTTATCCGGGAGGGCCGGCAATGAGCAGTTCTTC	CASSLSGRAGNEQFF	NA	TRBJ2-1	TRBD2	TRBV7-3
TGTGCCAGCAGTTTTGTAAGGACAGCGGATGAGCAGTTCTTC	CASSFVRTADEQFF	NA	TRBJ2-1	NA	TRBV28
TGTGCCACCAGCAGAGATTTAGAACCTGAGCAGTTCTTC	CATSRDLEPEQFF	NA	TRBJ2-1	NA	TRBV15
TGCGCCAGCAGCCAAGAGTTAGGTACTAGCGTGGTCGGGGAGCTGTTTTTT	CASSQELGTSVVGELFF	NA	TRBJ2-2	TRBD2	TRBV4-1
TGTGCCAGCCTTCTCCAGACGAACACCGGGGAGCTGTTTTTT	CASLLQTNTGELFF	NA	TRBJ2-2	NA	TRBV2
TGTGCCAGTCTCACTAGCGGGAGCCGCACAGATACGCAGTATTTT	CASLTSGSRTDTQYF	NA	TRBJ2-3	TRBD2	TRBV6-1
TGTGCCAGCAGCAAAGGGGACAGTCAGAATCCCTACGAGCAGTACTTC	CASSKGDSQNPYEQYF	few	TRBJ2-7	NA	TRBV21-1
TGTGCCAGCAGTGTCTGGGAGGATACGCAGTATTTT	CASSVWEDTQYF	few	TRBJ2-3	NA	TRBV25-1
TGTGCCAGCACCTACGTCGGGGGAGGGTTTTCACCCCTCCACTTT	CASTYVGGGFSPLHF	NA	TRBJ1-6	NA	TRBV5-6
TGTGCCAGTAATCTGGGACAGGGCACAGATACGCAGTATTTT	CASNLGQGTDTQYF	NA	TRBJ2-3	TRBD1	TRBV19